A single sample gave rise to the 5 T cell receptor beta chains below, sequenced in a study of cytomegalovirus exposure and HLA in healthy donors. A multiplex PCR was run with 60 Vbeta primers and 13 Jbeta primers. Sequencing used immunoSEQ multiplex PCR; TCRdb keeps in-frame clones, though not all of them. The sample contains about 82,000 clones, around 68% of which appear only once. Source material: PBMCs. The receptor source for this set is a woman in her thirties or forties in good health and CMV-seropositive.

This clone was seen a single time. The chain joins TRBV18 to TRBJ2-5; a possible D gene is TRBD1 (6 bases). V lost 5 bases and J 5 bases, leaving 6 bases between the germline ends. Per the germline V gene, CDR1 is KGHSH and CDR2 is LQKENI. The CDR3 runs to 11 residues. The chain's CDR3 is CASSDRETQYF. The CDR3 nucleotides are TGTGCCAGCTCAGACAGGGAGACCCAGTACTTC.

This clone showed up just a few times. The rearrangement uses TRBV28 and TRBJ1-1; maybe TRBD1 (6 bases). The V gene lost 8 bases and the J gene lost 4 bases, with 14 bases spanning the gap. The germline V gene encodes CDR1 MDHEN and CDR2 SYDVKM. The CDR3 contains 13 residues. CDR3 in amino acids: CASYPQGGTEAFF. CDR3 nucleotides: TGTGCCAGCTACCCACAGGGTGGCACTGAAGCTTTCTTT.

This chain connects TRBV10-3 to TRBJ2-5; perhaps TRBD1 as D (5 bases). Germline-derived CDR1 and CDR2 are ENHRY and SYGVKD. The ends were cut back, 2 bases at V and 2 bases at J, with 9 bases in the middle. CDR3 size: 14 residues. This CDR3 is CAISERPGQETQYF. The CDR3 DNA reads as TGTGCCATCAGTGAGAGGCCAGGGCAAGAGACCCAGTACTTC.

The V gene is TRBV12-2, the J gene TRBJ1-5; TRBD1, the table's D call, was not compared with the DNA. TRBV12-2 is a pseudogene locus. CDR3 length equals 17 residues. CDR3 loop: CASRLWGRGCNNQPQHF. CDR3 DNA sequence: TGTGCAAGTCGCTTATGGGGCAGGGGGTGCAACAATCAGCCCCAGCATTTT.

CDR3 loop: CASSTRSGQGARGYTF. The CDR3 DNA follows: TGTGCCAGCAGCACCCGTTCCGGACAGGGGGCGAGAGGCTACACCTTC. The rearrangement links TRBV13 to TRBJ1-2, with 11 bases fitting TRBD1. Looked up from germline, CDR1 is PRHDT and CDR2 is FYEKMQ (reference sequence). This CDR3 is 16 amino acids long. V lost 5 bases to trimming and J lost 8 bases; unmatched junction nucleotides: 13.